A selection of T cell receptor beta chains follows, all from one sample in a study of T cell responses to AZD1222 COVID-19 vaccine. Measured with immunoSEQ multiplex PCR; TCRdb has only the in-frame clones, and not every one. The sample shows 150,000 to 200,000 clones, roughly nine tenths of them seen only once. This specimen consisted of peripheral blood, obtained 28 days after the second AZD1222 dose. Every receptor here comes from an adult who received the AZD1222 COVID-19 vaccine. CDR3s include the opening cysteine and the closing phenylalanine or tryptophan. D genes are given only for firm matches. Clone size is shown for a subset of rows, as once, few, many or a class of expanded clone.

D gene	V gene	clone size	J gene	CDR3 protein	CDR3 DNA
TRBD1	TRBV7-8	NA	TRBJ1-5	CASSLGYGDRANNEDQPQHF	TGTGCCAGCAGCTTAGGTTACGGGGACAGGGCGAATAATGAGGATCAGCCCCAGCATTTT
NA	TRBV18	NA	TRBJ1-1	CASSPRGGFSITDTEAFF	TGTGCCAGCTCACCCCGTGGGGGTTTTTCTATTACGGACACTGAAGCTTTCTTT
NA	TRBV3-1/TRBV3-2	few	TRBJ2-7	CASSQALEDEQYF	TGTGCCAGCAGCCAAGCACTGGAAGACGAGCAGTACTTC
NA	TRBV9	NA	TRBJ1-1	CASSVYQWAASNTEAFF	TGTGCCAGCAGCGTATATCAGTGGGCAGCGTCTAACACTGAAGCTTTCTTT
NA	TRBV25-1	NA	TRBJ2-3	CASSEGGGTDTQYF	TGTGCCAGCAGTGAAGGGGGCGGCACAGATACGCAGTATTTT
NA	TRBV12-3/TRBV12-4	once	TRBJ2-7	CASSGEGGYEQYF	TGTGCCAGCAGTGGGGAGGGGGGCTACGAGCAGTACTTC
TRBD1	TRBV7-9	NA	TRBJ1-2	CASSSGGNYGYTF	TGTGCCAGCAGCTCAGGGGGGAACTATGGCTACACCTTC
NA	TRBV11-2	NA	TRBJ2-7	CASSLQTSYEQYF	TGTGCCAGCAGCTTACAGACATCGTACGAGCAGTACTTC
TRBD1	TRBV5-6	NA	TRBJ2-1	CASSPGTDYNEQFF	TGTGCCAGCAGCCCCGGGACAGACTACAATGAGCAGTTCTTC
NA	TRBV6-5	NA	TRBJ2-7	CASGTRIYEQYF	TGTGCCAGCGGTACAAGAATCTACGAGCAGTACTTC
NA	TRBV7-2	NA	TRBJ1-2	CASSLPREGYGYTF	TGTGCCAGCAGCTTACCCAGGGAAGGCTATGGCTACACCTTC
NA	TRBV5-8	few	TRBJ1-5	CASSLDKGQPQHF	TGTGCCAGCAGCTTGGATAAGGGCCAGCCCCAGCATTTT
NA	TRBV28	NA	TRBJ1-4	CASGGQRLGKLFF	TGTGCCAGCGGCGGACAGAGATTAGGAAAACTGTTTTTT
TRBD2	TRBV4-2	NA	TRBJ2-3	CASSQDPGSGGKDTQYF	TGTGCCAGCAGCCAAGATCCGGGGAGCGGGGGGAAAGATACGCAGTATTTT
NA	TRBV6-5	NA	TRBJ1-6	CASQTGRANSPLHF	TGTGCCAGCCAAACAGGGAGGGCTAATTCACCCCTCCACTTT
TRBD1	TRBV28	NA	TRBJ1-2	CASSPRTGRLGTF	TGTGCCAGCAGTCCACGGACAGGCCGGCTAGGAACCTTC
TRBD2	TRBV9	NA	TRBJ2-7	CASSASGTSGNEQYF	TGTGCCAGCAGCGCGTCCGGGACTAGCGGGAACGAGCAGTACTTC
NA	TRBV15	NA	TRBJ2-5	CATEYQETQYF	TGTGCCACAGAGTACCAAGAGACCCAGTACTTC
TRBD2	TRBV7-2	NA	TRBJ2-7	CASSSVRDYNYEQYF	TGTGCCAGCAGCTCAGTCCGGGACTATAACTACGAGCAGTACTTC
NA	TRBV5-1	NA	TRBJ1-1	CASSFKGLGTEAFF	TGCGCCAGCAGCTTTAAGGGGTTGGGGACTGAAGCTTTCTTT
NA	TRBV6-5	NA	TRBJ1-1	CASLLDSYTEAFF	TGTGCCAGTCTGTTGGACAGCTACACTGAAGCTTTCTTT
TRBD1	TRBV7-6	NA	TRBJ1-5	CASSLTPGTENQPQHF	TGTGCCAGCAGCCTAACCCCCGGGACAGAAAATCAGCCCCAGCATTTT
NA	TRBV20-1	NA	TRBJ2-1	CSASDWGSYNEQFF	TGCAGTGCCAGTGACTGGGGTTCCTACAATGAGCAGTTCTTC
TRBD1	TRBV28	few	TRBJ1-4	CASSSLTLQGPDEKLFF	TGTGCCAGCAGTTCCTTAACTCTACAGGGGCCGGATGAAAAACTGTTTTTT
NA	TRBV23-1	NA	TRBJ2-2	CASSQSNPNTGELFF	TGCGCCAGCAGTCAATCGAACCCGAACACCGGGGAGCTGTTTTTT
NA	TRBV6-5	NA	TRBJ2-2	CASSWVTGELFF	TGTGCCAGCAGTTGGGTAACCGGGGAGCTGTTTTTT
TRBD1	TRBV19	once	TRBJ1-5	CASSIADRGGNQPQHF	TGTGCCAGTAGTATAGCGGACAGGGGAGGCAATCAGCCCCAGCATTTT
NA	TRBV6-5	NA	TRBJ2-7	CASSLSRISYEQYF	TGTGCCAGCAGTTTAAGTAGGATTTCCTACGAGCAGTACTTC
TRBD1	TRBV7-9	NA	TRBJ1-1	CASITGERAAFF	TGTGCCAGCATTACAGGGGAACGAGCAGCTTTCTTT
TRBD2	TRBV9	NA	TRBJ2-2	CASSAGLSGGALFTGELFF	TGTGCCAGCAGCGCCGGCCTCAGCGGGGGGGCACTCTTCACCGGGGAGCTGTTTTTT
NA	TRBV7-2	NA	TRBJ1-1	CASSLGAVGTEAFF	TGTGCCAGCAGCTTGGGGGCCGTGGGCACTGAAGCTTTCTTT
NA	TRBV19	few	TRBJ2-4	CASSIGGAKNIQYF	TGTGCCAGTAGTATTGGGGGTGCCAAAAACATTCAGTACTTC
NA	TRBV3-1/TRBV3-2	NA	TRBJ1-2	CASSDPGTNYGYTF	TGTGCCAGCAGCGATCCTGGGACAAACTATGGCTACACCTTC
NA	TRBV24-1	NA	TRBJ1-2	CATSDTGSSGYTF	TGTGCCACCAGTGACACAGGGTCTTCTGGCTACACCTTC
NA	TRBV6-5	NA	TRBJ1-5	CASSYGGNNNQPQHF	TGTGCCAGCAGTTACGGTGGGAACAATAATCAGCCCCAGCATTTT
NA	TRBV13	NA	TRBJ1-2	CASSLDQGRQGYTF	TGTGCCAGCAGCTTAGATCAGGGGAGACAAGGCTACACCTTC
NA	TRBV20-1	NA	TRBJ2-1	CSASQGTQLF	TGCAGTGCTAGTCAGGGAACCCAGCTCTTC
NA	TRBV3-1/TRBV3-2	once	TRBJ2-2	CASSHGTGELFF	TGTGCCAGCAGCCACGGCACCGGGGAGCTGTTTTTT
NA	TRBV11-2	NA	TRBJ1-4	CASSSAGSYEKLFF	TGTGCCAGCAGCTCCGCGGGAAGCTACGAAAAACTGTTTTTT
TRBD1	TRBV7-3	NA	TRBJ1-3	CASSLPLPPEGQGKSSGNTIYF	TGTGCCAGCAGCTTACCTTTGCCCCCGGAAGGACAGGGAAAGAGCTCTGGAAACACCATATATTTT
TRBD1	TRBV5-1	NA	TRBJ2-7	CASSLVVFGQGEQYF	TGCGCCAGCAGCTTGGTGGTATTCGGACAGGGGGAACAGTACTTC
TRBD1	TRBV24-1	NA	TRBJ1-2	CATSDYNPTSGGETGGYTF	TGTGCCACCAGTGATTACAACCCCACCTCAGGGGGCGAGACGGGTGGCTACACCTTC
NA	TRBV27	once	TRBJ2-1	CASSLSFLGPYNEQFF	TGTGCCAGCAGTTTATCTTTCCTGGGTCCCTACAATGAGCAGTTCTTC
NA	TRBV9	few	TRBJ1-1	CASSPRTQQEAFF	TGTGCCAGCAGCCCAAGGACGCAACAAGAAGCTTTCTTT
TRBD2	TRBV18	NA	TRBJ2-5	CASSPPRLAGETQYF	TGTGCCAGCTCACCACCTAGACTAGCGGGAGAGACCCAGTACTTC
NA	TRBV9	NA	TRBJ2-1	CASSVSLAGWGSYNEQFF	TGTGCCAGCAGCGTAAGCCTCGCGGGGTGGGGCTCCTACAATGAGCAGTTCTTC